These T cell receptor beta chains were read from a single sample in a study of blood T cells in healthy people across ages. TCRdb processed the 5' RACE reads anew with MiXCR; each CDR3 protein has one entry. There are 800,000 to 950,000 distinct CDR3 sequences in the sample; 25% to 30% occur only once, and around 9.6% lies in the top ten. In addition, the sample was reused for a study of T cells of mothers and their children.

What was sequenced was blood. The receptors come from a woman in her thirties or forties in good health. The CDR3 runs from the conserved cysteine through the conserved F or W. Each record gives: CDR3 protein, CDR3 DNA, D gene, clone size, V gene, J gene. The D gene is left open where the match is weak. Part of the rows lack a size; the others show once, few, many or a class for expanded clones.

CASTTTGTGARTQYF	TGTGCCAGCACCACGACCGGGACTGGGGCCCGGACCCAGTACTTC	.	.	TRBV6-2/TRBV6-3	TRBJ2-5
CATSDFSGTGLFF	TGTGCCACCAGTGATTTTTCTGGAACCGGACTGTTTTTT	.	once	TRBV24-1	TRBJ1-4
CASSPNFGIQYF	TGTGCCAGCAGCCCTAATTTCGGCATTCAGTACTTC	.	.	TRBV6-2/TRBV6-3	TRBJ2-4
CSVDRGRGNTEAFF	TGCAGTGTCGACAGGGGGCGTGGGAACACTGAAGCTTTCTTT	TRBD1	many	TRBV20-1	TRBJ1-1
CASPRSETTHPGELFF	TGTGCCAGCCCCCGGTCGGAGACGACACATCCCGGGGAGCTGTTTTTT	.	.	TRBV2	TRBJ2-2
CASKGSSSYNSPLHF	TGCGCCAGCAAAGGCAGCAGCTCCTATAATTCACCCCTCCACTTT	.	.	TRBV5-1	TRBJ1-6
CASRGQLYEQYF	TGTGCCAGCCGAGGACAGCTCTACGAGCAGTACTTC	.	few	TRBV28	TRBJ2-7
CASSLAGRGSNQPQHF	TGTGCCAGCAGCTTAGCGGGCCGAGGGAGCAATCAGCCCCAGCATTTT	.	few	TRBV7-2	TRBJ1-5
CSARKTGTVETQYF	TGCAGTGCTCGCAAGACTGGGACCGTGGAGACCCAGTACTTC	.	many	TRBV20-1	TRBJ2-5
CASTASHYGYTF	TGTGCCAGCACAGCATCTCACTATGGCTACACCTTC	.	many	TRBV12-3/TRBV12-4	TRBJ1-2
CASSLDELRTDTQYF	TGCGCCAGCAGCTTGGATGAGCTCCGCACAGATACGCAGTATTTT	.	.	TRBV5-1	TRBJ2-3
CSARTGGGSNEQFF	TGCAGTGCTAGGACCGGGGGGGGCTCAAATGAGCAGTTCTTC	TRBD2	.	TRBV20-1	TRBJ2-1
CSVEDRQTYEQYF	TGCAGCGTTGAAGACAGACAGACCTACGAGCAGTACTTC	.	many	TRBV29-1	TRBJ2-7
CSVDMGQGNTGELFF	TGCAGCGTTGATATGGGACAGGGGAACACCGGGGAGCTGTTTTTT	TRBD1	.	TRBV29-1	TRBJ2-2
CASSLQSGWGETQYF	TGTGCCAGCAGCTTACAATCAGGGTGGGGGGAGACCCAGTACTTC	.	few	TRBV7-2	TRBJ2-5
CASSQGRTSGGPSTDTQYF	TGCGCCAGCAGCCAAGGTCGGACTAGCGGGGGGCCCAGCACAGATACGCAGTATTTT	TRBD2	.	TRBV4-3	TRBJ2-3
CAIRGTGEPYNEQFF	TGTGCCATCAGGGGTACAGGGGAACCTTACAATGAGCAGTTCTTC	TRBD1	many	TRBV10-3	TRBJ2-1
CASSRSSLLGADTQYF	TGCGCCAGCAGCCGTTCGTCATTACTGGGAGCAGATACGCAGTATTTT	.	.	TRBV5-1	TRBJ2-3
CASEAGNYGYTF	TGTGCCAGCGAGGCAGGAAACTATGGCTACACCTTC	.	.	TRBV7-9	TRBJ1-2
CASRSGTEPGYTF	TGCGCCAGCAGGTCCGGGACAGAGCCTGGCTACACCTTC	TRBD1	many	TRBV5-1	TRBJ1-2
CASRPSGLQETQYF	TGTGCCAGCAGACCCAGCGGGCTCCAAGAGACCCAGTACTTC	.	many	TRBV12-3/TRBV12-4	TRBJ2-5
CASSKSQGAGIETQYF	TGTGCCAGCAGCAAATCACAGGGGGCGGGGATCGAGACCCAGTACTTC	TRBD1	many	TRBV7-2	TRBJ2-5
CASSLIWGRETQYF	TGTGCCAGCAGCTTAATCTGGGGGCGAGAGACCCAGTACTTC	.	few	TRBV7-3	TRBJ2-5
CASSDYGGTYGYTF	TGTGCCAGCAGTGATTATGGGGGGACCTATGGCTACACCTTC	.	.	TRBV25-1	TRBJ1-2
CASSWDRGTEAFF	TGTGCCAGCAGCTGGGACAGAGGGACTGAAGCTTTCTTT	TRBD1	many	TRBV7-3	TRBJ1-1
CSVGLGWGTEAFF	TGCAGCGTTGGTTTGGGTTGGGGAACTGAAGCTTTCTTT	.	few	TRBV29-1	TRBJ1-1
CASKRQGDNTGELFF	TGTGCCAGCAAGAGACAGGGAGACAACACCGGGGAGCTGTTTTTT	TRBD1	.	TRBV2	TRBJ2-2
CASSWPGQGDYGYTF	TGTGCCAGCAGCTGGCCGGGACAGGGGGACTATGGCTACACCTTC	TRBD1	few	TRBV7-2	TRBJ1-2
CASSFRTVSSPYNEQYF	TGCGCCAGCAGCTTCAGGACCGTATCCAGCCCCTACAATGAGCAGTACTTC	.	.	TRBV5-1	TRBJ2-7
CASALGGDLDTQYF	TGTGCCAGCGCCCTCGGGGGGGACTTGGATACGCAGTATTTT	TRBD2	.	TRBV7-8	TRBJ2-3
CSAEEKGNTIYF	TGCAGTGCCGAAGAAAAGGGAAACACCATATATTTT	.	many	TRBV20-1	TRBJ1-3
CASSDSTGNTGELFF	TGTGCCAGCAGTGACTCGACCGGGAACACCGGGGAGCTGTTTTTT	.	many	TRBV6-4	TRBJ2-2
CSARRAGVTDTQYF	TGCAGTGCTAGAAGGGCGGGAGTTACAGATACGCAGTATTTT	TRBD2	.	TRBV20-1	TRBJ2-3
CSAFFPANYGYTF	TGCAGTGCTTTTTTCCCCGCTAACTATGGCTACACCTTC	.	once	TRBV20-1	TRBJ1-2
CASSQGGRERDEQFF	TGTGCCAGCAGCCAAGGTGGGAGGGAAAGAGATGAGCAGTTCTTC	TRBD2	.	TRBV4-2	TRBJ2-1
CASRIAGANEQFF	TGCGCCAGCCGTATAGCGGGGGCCAATGAGCAGTTCTTC	TRBD2	.	TRBV4-1	TRBJ2-1
CASSSPPDNEQFF	TGTGCCAGCAGTTCACCCCCGGACAATGAGCAGTTCTTC	.	many	TRBV7-3	TRBJ2-1
CSAGPDISTDTQYF	TGCAGTGCTGGTCCCGACATTAGCACAGATACGCAGTATTTT	.	.	TRBV20-1	TRBJ2-3
CASSLGFASTEAFF	TGTGCCAGCAGCTTAGGGTTCGCGTCCACTGAAGCTTTCTTT	.	few	TRBV11-2	TRBJ1-1
CSARQGARGQPQHF	TGCAGTGCTCGGCAGGGGGCTCGGGGTCAGCCCCAGCATTTT	TRBD1	.	TRBV20-1	TRBJ1-5